Below are 6 T cell receptor beta chains sequenced from a single sample in a study of response to subunit inactivated influenza vaccine. From the RT-PCR reads, TCRdb called clonotypes with MiXCR, one entry per CDR3 protein. This repertoire shows about 570,000 distinct CDR3 sequences, roughly 10% found once; its top ten account for about 10%. These data were also reused for a study on T cells expressing NK-cell markers. Turning to that study: UMIs accompanied the 5'RACE template switching by which TCR beta cDNA was made.

The sequenced sample was PBMCs from blood, obtained on the day of vaccination. All receptors come from a man aged 50-60 years who received an inactivated influenza vaccine.

The rearrangement joins TRBV3-1 to TRBJ1-2; maybe TRBD1 (6 bases). V gave up 4 bases and J gave up 8 bases, with 17 bases separating them. There are 14 residues in the CDR3. Germline assignment: CDR1 LGHDT and CDR2 YNNKEL (reference sequence). CDR3 sequence (DNA): TGTGCCAGCAGCCTTGGACAGCGTCAAAGGGGCTACACCTTC. Protein product: CASSLGQRQRGYTF.

This clonotype was detected only a few times. This chain links TRBV7-9 with TRBJ2-5; tentatively, D is TRBD1 (6 bases). CDR3 size: 14 residues. CDR1 SEHNR and CDR2 FQNEAQ come from the germline V gene (reference sequence). Trimming cost V 5 bases and J 4 bases, with 14 bases left between them. The DNA of the CDR3 is TGTGCCAGCAGCCCGCCTTGGGGGCGAGAGACCCAGTACTTC. It encodes CASSPPWGRETQYF. The full variable domain, rest sourced from reference TRBV7-9 and TRBJ2-5, is DTGVSQNPRHKITKRGQNVTFRCDPISEHNRLYWYRQTLGQGPEFLTYFQNEAQLEKSRLLSDRFSAERPKGSFSTLEIQRTEQGDSAMYLCASSPPWGRETQYFGPGTRLLVL.

The table lists this clonotype with a few counts. The chain recombines TRBV12-3 or TRBV12-4 with TRBJ1-5, with TRBD1 matching over 9 bases. V lost 7 bases to trimming and J lost 7 bases; unmatched junction nucleotides: 8. The CDR3 covers 14 residues. The CDR3 protein is CASTAGTGRQPQHF. DNA for the CDR3: TGTGCCAGCACCGCGGGGACAGGGAGACAGCCCCAGCATTTT.

At least ten counts were recorded for this clonotype. The V call is TRBV6-6, the J call TRBJ2-3; no clear D. Per germline, CDR1 MNHNY and CDR2 SVGAGI (reference sequence). The CDR3 is 12 amino acids. Trimming removed 2 bases from V and 5 bases from J, with 5 bases in between. In DNA form, the CDR3 reads TGTGCCAGCAGTTACGGGCTAGATACGCAGTATTTT. This codes for CASSYGLDTQYF.

This clonotype was picked up many times. V is TRBV20-1 and J is TRBJ2-1, with 10 bases that match TRBD1. This CDR3 contains 14 residues. The germline V gene encodes CDR1 DFQATT and CDR2 SNEGSKA (reference sequence). Trimming took 3 bases from V and 14 from J; bases not matched to a gene: 13. DNA for the CDR3: TGCAGTGCTAGTTCCCAGGACAGGGGGTTTGGGGAGTTCTTC. Translated: CSASSQDRGFGEFF.

In its sample, this clonotype was seen many times. The chain recombines TRBV20-1 with TRBJ2-7; D is perhaps TRBD1 or TRBD2 (5 bases each). Germline V lookup: CDR1 DFQATT, CDR2 SNEGSKA (reference sequence). V shed 7 bases and J shed 0 bases, with 13 bases lying between them. The CDR3 totals 13 residues. The CDR3 region is CSVPGRNSYEQYF. For the CDR3, the DNA is TGCAGTGTTCCGGGGCGGAACTCCTACGAGCAGTACTTC.